This T cell receptor beta chain was captured in a study of glioma-infiltrating T cells. From germline, CDR1 is MDHEN and CDR2 SYDVKM. The CDR3 contains 16 residues. With V trimmed by 5 bases and J by 4 bases, 12 bases remained unmatched. Concerning this clonotype: The conserved closing phenylalanine or tryptophan is absent in this CDR3, likely reflecting a read error.

Using RNA template, CDR3s of TCR alpha and beta were amplified with iRepertoire arm-PCR. Each CDR3 protein gets one entry after TCRdb re-called the multiplex PCR reads with MiXCR. The sample has some 160,000 distinct CDR3 sequences; roughly 45% are singletons. This chain uses TRBV28 with TRBJ1-2; 8 bases match TRBD1. This TCR was recovered from a human donor with low-grade glioma or glioblastoma, undergoing nonglioma brain surgery, or in good health (not recorded which). The sample was glioma tissue, nonneoplastic brain tissue, or PBMCs (not recorded which). The CDR3: CASSPPYRDRGYGYTL. CDR3 nucleotides: TGTGCCAGCAGTCCTCCCTACCGTGACAGGGGCTATGGCTACACCTTG.